The 19 T cell receptor beta chains below were found in one sample sequenced in a study of long-term antiretroviral therapy in people with HIV (dated by TCRdb to 2021 to 2024). Sequencing of the TRB variable region was done with the immunoSEQ hsTCRB v3.0 assay at survey level resolution. This is the immuneACCESS table as TCRdb keeps it, with only in-frame sequences that have V and J called. A part of the clones is gone; compared with another copy, unresolved V genes explain less than half, and the rest is unexplained. For this sample the table gives 20,000 to 25,000 clones, of which 81% were detected only once. The ten largest clones take up around 7.2% of the sample. Sequenced here: unsorted PBMCs, sampled 1.5 years after starting antiretroviral therapy. These receptor sequences come from a man aged 30 to 45 with HIV.

This clone was picked up one time. V usage is TRBV11-2 and J usage is TRBJ2-7, with D unclear. The V end was cut by 0 bases, the J end by 6 bases, with 12 bases between. The CDR3 is made up of 14 amino acids. Germline assignment: CDR1 SGHAT and CDR2 FQNNGV. For the CDR3, the DNA is TGTGCCAGCAGCTTAGATTGGAGTAGCTCCGAGCAGTACTTC. Translated: CASSLDWSSSEQYF.

The chain couples TRBV7-9 to TRBJ2-5; no firm D call. The length of the CDR3 is 15 residues. Germline CDR1 reads SEHNR; CDR2 reads FQNEAQ (reference sequence). V was cut by 5 bases and J by 2 bases, with 15 bases left in between. CDR3 DNA sequence: TGTGCCAGCAGCCCAACAACGATAAGTCAAGAGACCCAGTACTTC. Its translation is CASSPTTISQETQYF.

In its sample, this clone was seen once. The chain has TRBV7-6 and TRBJ1-4; no clear D gene. Germline loops: CDR1 SGHVS, CDR2 FNYEAQ. Trimming left V 1 base short and J 4 bases short, with 7 bases between. The CDR3 is 14 amino acids. The CDR3 bases are TGTGCCAGCAGCTTAGGCAGAATTAATGAAAAACTGTTTTTT. Protein sequence: CASSLGRINEKLFF.

The chain carries TRBV28 and TRBJ2-7; 10 bases line up with TRBD2. Losses at the gene ends were 3 bases for V and 7 bases for J; bases not matched to a gene: 6. Germline V lookup: CDR1 MDHEN, CDR2 SYDVKM. The CDR3 extends over 14 amino acids. The CDR3: CASSLGGLAIEQYF. The CDR3 DNA reads as TGTGCCAGCAGTTTGGGGGGACTAGCGATAGAGCAGTACTTC.

This chain links TRBV5-1 with TRBJ2-7; tentative D call: TRBD1 (6 bases). The germline V gene encodes CDR1 SGHRS and CDR2 YFSETQ. Trimming took 2 bases from V and 4 from J, leaving 13 bases between them. The CDR3 has 14 residues. The CDR3 region is CASSLFTGSYEQYF. The CDR3 nucleotides are TGCGCCAGCAGCTTATTCACAGGGTCATACGAGCAGTACTTC.

J is TRBJ1-1 and V is TRBV9; D gene uncertain. The V and J ends lost 2 bases and 2 bases respectively, with 7 bases between them. The V gene's germline CDR1 is SGDLS and CDR2 YYNGEE. The CDR3 loop spans 13 amino acids. CDR3 sequence reads: CASSVYFNTEAFF. The DNA for the CDR3 is TGTGCCAGCAGCGTGTATTTTAACACTGAAGCTTTCTTT.

This chain joins TRBV7-2 and TRBJ1-6; a weak D match, TRBD1 (6 bases). The V gene lost 5 bases and the J gene lost 8 bases, with 13 bases spanning the gap. CDR3 length equals 14 residues. Germline V gene sequence: CDR1 SGHTA, CDR2 FQGNSA. The CDR3 reads CASSPDRSYSPLHF. In nucleotides, the CDR3 is TGTGCCAGCAGCCCTGACAGGAGCTATTCACCCCTCCACTTT.

The V gene is TRBV9, the J gene TRBJ2-3; D not resolved. V gave up 0 bases and J gave up 0 bases, with 8 bases separating them. The CDR3 is 15 amino acids. Per germline, CDR1 SGDLS and CDR2 YYNGEE. The DNA for the CDR3 is TGTGCCAGCAGCGTAGCTTCAGGCAGCACAGATACGCAGTATTTT. Protein: CASSVASGSTDTQYF.

The CDR3 reads CAWSRELSNQPQHF. The CDR3 DNA follows: TGTGCCTGGAGTAGGGAGTTGAGCAATCAGCCCCAGCATTTT. This chain joins TRBV30 and TRBJ1-5; D unclear. Between the trimmed V and J ends, which lost 2 bases and 1 base, there was a span of 9 bases. CDR1 and CDR2 from the germline V gene are GTSNPN and SVGIG (reference sequence). The CDR3 loop spans 14 amino acids.

The chain employs TRBV6-5 and TRBJ2-5; D is uncertain. CDR3 size: 12 residues. V dropped 8 bases and J dropped 0 bases, with 7 bases sitting between them. CDR1 and CDR2 (germline): MNHEY, SVGAGI. The CDR3: CASGRYQETQYF. CDR3 sequence (DNA): TGTGCCAGCGGCAGATACCAAGAGACCCAGTACTTC.

This rearrangement joins TRBV7-6 to TRBJ2-5, with unresolved D. Trimming pared 3 bases from V and 1 base from J, leaving 6 bases between. CDR1 is SGHVS and CDR2 is FNYEAQ in the germline V gene. The CDR3 covers 13 residues. CDR3 nucleotide sequence: TGTGCCAGCAGCTTCGGCAGCCAAGAGACCCAGTACTTC. This sequence encodes CASSFGSQETQYF.

V gene TRBV4-2 combines with J gene TRBJ1-3; TRBD1 might be the D (5 bases). The CDR3 has 15 amino acids. Per the germline V gene, CDR1 is LGHNA and CDR2 is YNFKEQ. V was pared by 1 base and J by 0 bases, with 7 bases between. Written as DNA, the CDR3 is TGTGCCAGCAGCCAAGGGGGCGGCTCTGGAAACACCATATATTTT. This codes for CASSQGGGSGNTIYF.

This clone was observed once. V and J are TRBV27 and TRBJ2-1; D remains unclear. This CDR3 spans 13 amino acids. V lost 6 bases and J 8 bases, leaving 14 bases between the germline ends. CDR1 is MNHEY and CDR2 is SMNVEV in the germline V gene (reference sequence). CDR3 protein: CASRPLGVDEQFF. CDR3 bases: TGTGCCAGCAGACCGCTTGGGGTGGATGAGCAGTTCTTC.

CDR3 region: CASSLYYGGGGTDTQYF. In nucleotides, the CDR3 is TGTGCCAGCAGCTTATATTACGGGGGCGGTGGGACAGATACGCAGTATTTT. This sequence joins TRBV7-8 and TRBJ2-3, with D tentatively TRBD1 or TRBD2 (6 bases each). CDR3 length: 17 residues. V dropped 2 bases and J dropped 3 bases, with 18 bases sitting between them. In germline, CDR1 is SGHVS, CDR2 FQNEAQ.

The chain uses TRBV7-2 and TRBJ2-3; no definite D call. The CDR3 is made up of 11 amino acids. The germline CDR1 and CDR2 sequences are SGHTA and FQGNSA. Trimming removed 1 base at V and 10 bases at J, with 6 bases between. CDR3 sequence reads: CASSLDEAQYF. CDR3 nucleotide sequence: TGTGCCAGCAGCTTAGACGAGGCGCAGTATTTT. Full variable domain (missing parts from reference TRBV7-2 and TRBJ2-3): GAGVSQSPSNKVTEKGKDVELRCDPISGHTALYWYRQSLGQGLEFLIYFQGNSAPDKSGLPSDRFSAERTGGSVSTLTIQRTQQEDSAVYLCASSLDEAQYFGPGTRLTVL.

In nucleotides, the CDR3 is TGCGCCAGCAGCTCAAATACAGGGTTAGGGGCCAACGTCCTGACTTTC. This sequence encodes CASSSNTGLGANVLTF. The chain employs TRBV5-1 and TRBJ2-6; D is perhaps TRBD1 (6 bases). In germline, CDR1 is SGHRS, CDR2 YFSETQ. The CDR3 loop spans 16 amino acids. V was cut by 3 bases and J by 4 bases, with 14 bases left in between.

This chain links TRBV19 with TRBJ2-5; the D gene is possibly TRBD2 (6 bases). Trimming removed 1 base from V and 4 bases from J, with 7 bases in between. There are 13 residues in the CDR3. Germline loops: CDR1 LNHDA, CDR2 SQIVND (reference sequence). The chain's CDR3 is CASSIGRAETQYF. The CDR3 DNA reads TGTGCCAGTAGTATAGGGAGGGCAGAGACCCAGTACTTC. Supplemented by reference TRBV19 and TRBJ2-5, the full variable domain reads DGGITQSPKYLFRKEGQNVTLSCEQNLNHDAMYWYRQDPGQGLRLIYYSQIVNDFQKGDIAEGYSVSREKKESFPLTVTSAQKNPTAFYLCASSIGRAETQYFGPGTRLLVL.

This chain links TRBV9 with TRBJ1-6; maybe TRBD1 (5 bases). V dropped 4 bases and J dropped 3 bases, with 11 bases sitting between them. Germline V CDR1 and CDR2: SGDLS, YYNGEE. This CDR3 has 15 amino acids. The CDR3 loop is CASSRDGFYNSPLHF. CDR3 DNA sequence: TGTGCCAGCAGCAGGGACGGATTCTATAATTCACCCCTCCACTTT.

This clone was seen a handful of times. This chain joins TRBV6-5 and TRBJ1-6; D is unclear. V was cut by 2 bases and J by 5 bases, with 10 bases left in between. The germline CDR1 and CDR2 sequences are MNHEY and SVGAGI. The CDR3 is made up of 15 amino acids. This CDR3 is CASSYGVLNNSPLHF. CDR3 nucleotides: TGTGCCAGCAGTTACGGGGTTCTTAATAATTCACCCCTCCACTTT.